This is a list of T cell receptor beta chains from one sample in a study of cytomegalovirus exposure and HLA in healthy donors. Only in-frame clones appear in the TCRdb table, and some are missing; sequencing was by immunoSEQ multiplex PCR. The sample records nearly 100,000 clones, around a tenth being singletons. The sequenced material came from PBMCs. The receptors here all came from a man aged 50 to 59 in good health and CMV-seropositive. Both conserved end residues are part of each CDR3. A D gene is named only where the DNA matches it firmly. Expanded clones get a size class; other rows say once, few or many, or leave the size out.

CDR3 protein,CDR3 DNA,clone size,V gene,D gene,J gene
CASSPRRGSGAYEQYF,TGTGCCAGCAGCCCACGTCGGGGCAGCGGGGCGTACGAGCAGTACTTC,NA,TRBV13,TRBD2,TRBJ2-7
CASSDYSGSNTIYF,TGTGCCAGCAGTGATTACTCCGGGAGTAACACCATATATTTT,few,TRBV2,NA,TRBJ1-3
CASSLISADTQYF,TGTGCCAGCAGCTTGATATCGGCAGATACGCAGTATTTT,many,TRBV5-8,NA,TRBJ2-3
CASRELGGQETQYF,TGTGCCAGCAGAGAGCTAGGGGGCCAAGAGACCCAGTACTTC,NA,TRBV27,NA,TRBJ2-5
CASSEPPTTSGSYEQYF,TGTGCCAGCAGTGAACCCCCTACGACTAGCGGATCCTACGAGCAGTACTTC,NA,TRBV2,TRBD2,TRBJ2-7
CSANRGSEAFF,TGCAGTGCAAATCGGGGGTCTGAAGCTTTCTTT,few,TRBV20-1,NA,TRBJ1-1
CASKEARHRGTEAFF,TGCGCCAGCAAGGAGGCGCGCCACCGGGGGACTGAAGCTTTCTTT,NA,TRBV23-1,NA,TRBJ1-1
CASSGRAYGYTF,TGTGCCAGCAGTGGCAGGGCATATGGCTACACCTTC,NA,TRBV2,NA,TRBJ1-2
CASSPASGRALHEQFF,TGTGCCAGCAGCCCCGCTAGCGGGAGGGCCCTCCATGAGCAGTTCTTC,few,TRBV7-2,TRBD2,TRBJ2-1
CASTTGGGGNTGELFF,TGTGCCAGCACCACCGGGGGAGGCGGGAACACCGGGGAGCTGTTTTTT,few,TRBV7-2,NA,TRBJ2-2
CAWSPKRGSGANVLTF,TGTGCCTGGAGTCCGAAGCGGGGTTCTGGGGCCAACGTCCTGACTTTC,few,TRBV30,TRBD2,TRBJ2-6
CASSRGVGNTIYF,TGTGCCAGCAGCCGGGGAGTTGGAAACACCATATATTTT,few,TRBV28,NA,TRBJ1-3
CASSDDRRRSSYEQYF,TGTGCCAGCAGTGACGACAGGCGGAGGAGCTCCTACGAGCAGTACTTC,few,TRBV6-1,NA,TRBJ2-7
CASSYSRTTSTDTQYF,TGTGCCAGCAGTTACTCACGGACAACTAGCACAGATACGCAGTATTTT,NA,TRBV6-5,NA,TRBJ2-3
CASSPGTGGSYEQYF,TGTGCCAGCAGCCCCGGGACAGGGGGATCCTACGAGCAGTACTTC,NA,TRBV7-9,TRBD1,TRBJ2-7
CASSFREGANTEAFF,TGTGCCAGCAGCTTTCGTGAGGGGGCGAACACTGAAGCTTTCTTT,few,TRBV11-1,TRBD1,TRBJ1-1
CASSQGVGAGEQYF,TGTGCCAGCAGCCAAGGGGTGGGGGCGGGCGAGCAGTACTTC,few,TRBV4-2,NA,TRBJ2-7
CASSLGGVNSPLHF,TGTGCCAGCAGTTTGGGAGGGGTGAATTCACCCCTCCACTTT,NA,TRBV28,NA,TRBJ1-6
CASSLYAGSGQETQYF,TGTGCCAGCAGTTTATATGCAGGGTCGGGCCAAGAGACCCAGTACTTC,NA,TRBV28,NA,TRBJ2-5
CATSTGITGHDVPYEQYF,TGTGCCACCAGCACGGGAATAACGGGACACGACGTCCCCTACGAGCAGTACTTC,few,TRBV15,NA,TRBJ2-7
CASSSSGRYEQFF,TGTGCCAGCAGTTCGAGCGGGAGGTATGAGCAGTTCTTC,few,TRBV28,TRBD2,TRBJ2-1
CASSLKGQMNTEAFF,TGTGCCAGCAGCTTAAAGGGACAGATGAACACTGAAGCTTTCTTT,NA,TRBV27,TRBD1,TRBJ1-1
CASSGTSAGYEQYF,TGTGCCAGCAGCGGGACTAGCGCTGGGTACGAGCAGTACTTC,NA,TRBV7-6,TRBD2,TRBJ2-7
CASSEDRVSGNTIYF,TGCGCCAGCAGTGAGGACAGGGTCTCTGGAAACACCATATATTTT,few,TRBV10-2,TRBD1,TRBJ1-3
CASSFETGGYEQYF,TGTGCCAGCAGCTTTGAGACAGGCGGTTACGAGCAGTACTTC,few,TRBV11-1,NA,TRBJ2-7
CSVDAGTNTEAFF,TGCAGCGTTGACGCGGGGACGAACACTGAAGCTTTCTTT,few,TRBV29-1,NA,TRBJ1-1
CASSFGGGNYGYTF,TGTGCCAGCAGTTTTGGGGGGGGTAACTATGGCTACACCTTC,few,TRBV6-5,NA,TRBJ1-2
CASSPNTGGMNTEAFF,TGTGCCAGCTCACCGAACACGGGAGGGATGAACACTGAAGCTTTCTTT,NA,TRBV18,NA,TRBJ1-1
CASRLAGTSYNEQFF,TGTGCCAGCAGACTAGCGGGGACCTCCTACAATGAGCAGTTCTTC,few,TRBV6-1,TRBD2,TRBJ2-1
CASSFSRRGESNQPQHF,TGTGCCAGCAGTTTTTCCCGCAGGGGCGAGAGCAATCAGCCCCAGCATTTT,NA,TRBV28,NA,TRBJ1-5
CASRGSGSYEQYF,TGTGCCAGCAGGGGTAGCGGGAGTTACGAGCAGTACTTC,few,TRBV2,TRBD2,TRBJ2-7
CASIKSGNTGELFF,TGTGCCAGCATTAAGTCAGGAAACACCGGGGAGCTGTTTTTT,NA,TRBV28,NA,TRBJ2-2
CASSLPQAGGRSSYNEQFF,TGCGCCAGCAGCTTGCCACAAGCGGGAGGCCGCAGCTCCTACAATGAGCAGTTCTTC,few,TRBV5-1,TRBD2,TRBJ2-1
CASSTLPGQYQETQYF,TGTGCCAGCAGCACTCTACCGGGACAGTACCAAGAGACCCAGTACTTC,few,TRBV5-6,TRBD1,TRBJ2-5
CASSPGGAGGWYEQYF,TGTGCCAGCAGCCCTGGGGGAGCGGGAGGGTGGTACGAGCAGTACTTC,few,TRBV9,TRBD2,TRBJ2-7
CAINIRQGGPYNEQFF,TGTGCCATCAATATTCGACAGGGGGGACCCTACAATGAGCAGTTCTTC,medium-sized,TRBV10-3,TRBD1,TRBJ2-1
CASSLDPYIQYF,TGTGCCAGCAGCTTAGATCCTTACATTCAGTACTTC,NA,TRBV11-2,NA,TRBJ2-4
CASSPGQGSAGANVLTF,TGTGCCAGTTCCCCGGGACAGGGGAGTGCTGGGGCCAACGTCCTGACTTTC,many,TRBV19,TRBD1,TRBJ2-6
CASRMTGEVNQPQHF,TGCGCCAGCAGGATGACAGGTGAAGTGAATCAGCCCCAGCATTTT,few,TRBV5-1,NA,TRBJ1-5
CASSSSSRGGRSNQPQHF,TGTGCCAGCAGCTCCTCGTCGAGGGGAGGAAGGAGCAATCAGCCCCAGCATTTT,NA,TRBV7-2,NA,TRBJ1-5
CASSQTSGFEQYF,TGCGCCAGCAGCCAAACCTCAGGGTTCGAGCAGTACTTC,NA,TRBV4-1,NA,TRBJ2-7
CASSRGQGPYEQYF,TGTGCCAGCAGCAGGGGACAGGGTCCCTACGAGCAGTACTTC,few,TRBV21-1,NA,TRBJ2-7
CASSVALTSGNTGELFF,TGTGCCAGCAGCGTTGCCCTGACTAGCGGTAACACCGGGGAGCTGTTTTTT,NA,TRBV9,TRBD2,TRBJ2-2
CASRGITSGSHNEQFF,TGTGCCAGCAGAGGAATCACTAGCGGGAGCCACAATGAGCAGTTCTTC,few,TRBV7-8,TRBD2,TRBJ2-1
CASSPTSGSNNEQFF,TGCGCCAGCAGCCCAACTAGCGGGAGTAACAATGAGCAGTTCTTC,NA,TRBV5-1,TRBD2,TRBJ2-1
CASRGGGRSHEQYF,TGTGCCAGCAGGGGGGGAGGGAGGTCCCACGAGCAGTACTTC,NA,TRBV28,TRBD2,TRBJ2-7
CASSLGTGSTGELFF,TGTGCCAGCAGCTTAGGGACAGGGTCCACCGGGGAGCTGTTTTTT,few,TRBV7-6,TRBD1,TRBJ2-2